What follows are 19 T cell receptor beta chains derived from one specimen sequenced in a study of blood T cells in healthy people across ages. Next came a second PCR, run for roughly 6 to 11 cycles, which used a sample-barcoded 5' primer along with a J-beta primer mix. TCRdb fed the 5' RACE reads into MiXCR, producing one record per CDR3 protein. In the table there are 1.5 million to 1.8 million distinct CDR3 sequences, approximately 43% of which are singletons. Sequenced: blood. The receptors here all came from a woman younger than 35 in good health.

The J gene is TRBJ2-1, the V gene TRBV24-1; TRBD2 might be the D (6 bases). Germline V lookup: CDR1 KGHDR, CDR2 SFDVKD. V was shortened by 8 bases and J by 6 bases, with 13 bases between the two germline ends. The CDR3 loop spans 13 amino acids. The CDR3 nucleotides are TGTGCCACCATGCAGGTCGGGGGCAATGAGCAGTTCTTC. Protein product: CATMQVGGNEQFF.

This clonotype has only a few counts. CDR3 DNA: TGTGCCAGCAGTTCATTCAAATGGGCGGAGGCTTTCTTT. It encodes CASSSFKWAEAFF. The gene calls are TRBV27 and TRBJ1-1; D call uncertain. Trimming took 4 bases from V and 11 from J, leaving 17 bases between them. CDR1 and CDR2 from the germline V gene are MNHEY and SMNVEV (reference sequence). The CDR3 extends over 13 amino acids.

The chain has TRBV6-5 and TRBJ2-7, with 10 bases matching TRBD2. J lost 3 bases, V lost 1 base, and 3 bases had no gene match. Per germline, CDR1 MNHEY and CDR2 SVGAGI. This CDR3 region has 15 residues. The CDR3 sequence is CASSYLPSGSYEQYF. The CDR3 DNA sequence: TGTGCCAGCAGTTACTTGCCTAGCGGGAGCTACGAGCAGTACTTC.

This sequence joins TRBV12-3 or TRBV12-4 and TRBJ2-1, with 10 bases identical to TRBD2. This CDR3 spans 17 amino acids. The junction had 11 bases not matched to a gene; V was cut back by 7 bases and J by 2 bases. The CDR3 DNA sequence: TGTGCCAGCAACCTAGACGGCCTAGCGGGAGCCTACAATGAGCAGTTCTTC. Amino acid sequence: CASNLDGLAGAYNEQFF.

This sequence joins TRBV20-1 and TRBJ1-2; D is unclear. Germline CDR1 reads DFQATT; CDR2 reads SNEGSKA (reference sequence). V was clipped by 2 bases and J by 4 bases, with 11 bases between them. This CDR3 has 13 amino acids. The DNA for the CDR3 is TGCAGTGCTAGACAAGTCGTCGCCTATGGCTACACCTTC. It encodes CSARQVVAYGYTF.

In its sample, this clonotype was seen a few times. The DNA for the CDR3 is TGTGCCAGCAGTGAATCGGGGGGAATGAACACTGAAGCTTTCTTT. This sequence encodes CASSESGGMNTEAFF. The rearrangement joins TRBV25-1 to TRBJ1-1; D is perhaps TRBD1 (5 bases). The CDR3 covers 15 residues. Germline CDR1 and CDR2: MGHDK and SYGVNS. The V gene lost 1 base and the J gene lost 0 bases, with 9 bases spanning the gap.

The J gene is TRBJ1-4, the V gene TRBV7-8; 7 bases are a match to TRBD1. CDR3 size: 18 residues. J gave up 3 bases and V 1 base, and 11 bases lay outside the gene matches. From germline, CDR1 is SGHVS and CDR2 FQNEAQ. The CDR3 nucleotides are TGTGCCAGCAGCTTAGACCCCGACAGGGAGGTAGCTAATGAAAAACTGTTTTTT. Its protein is CASSLDPDREVANEKLFF.

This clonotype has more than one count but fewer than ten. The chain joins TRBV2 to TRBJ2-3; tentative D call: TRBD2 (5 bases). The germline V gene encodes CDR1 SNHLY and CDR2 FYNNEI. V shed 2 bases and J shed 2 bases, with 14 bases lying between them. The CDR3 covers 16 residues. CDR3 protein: CASSELASGLTDTQYF. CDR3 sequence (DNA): TGTGCCAGCAGTGAATTGGCCAGCGGCCTCACAGATACGCAGTATTTT.

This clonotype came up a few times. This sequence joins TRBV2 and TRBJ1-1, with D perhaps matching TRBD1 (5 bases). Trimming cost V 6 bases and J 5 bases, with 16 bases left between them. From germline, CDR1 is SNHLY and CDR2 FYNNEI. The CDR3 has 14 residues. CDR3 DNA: TGTGCCAGCAGGGAGGGACGGGTGATGACTGAAGCTTTCTTT. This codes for CASREGRVMTEAFF.

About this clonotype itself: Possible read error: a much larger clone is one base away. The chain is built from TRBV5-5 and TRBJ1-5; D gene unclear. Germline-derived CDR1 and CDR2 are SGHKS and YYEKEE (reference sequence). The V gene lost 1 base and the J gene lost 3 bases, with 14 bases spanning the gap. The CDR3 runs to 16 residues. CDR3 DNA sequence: TGTGCCAGCAGCTTGAATCCAGCCGTACACAATCAGCCCCAGCATTTT. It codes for CASSLNPAVHNQPQHF.

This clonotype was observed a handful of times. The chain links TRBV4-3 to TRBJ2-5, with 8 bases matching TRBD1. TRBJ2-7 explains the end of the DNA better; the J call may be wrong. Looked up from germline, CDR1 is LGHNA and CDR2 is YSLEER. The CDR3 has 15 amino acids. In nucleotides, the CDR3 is TGCGCCAGCAGCCACCTCGGACAGGGAAAGGACGAGCAGTACTTC. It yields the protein CASSHLGQGKDEQYF.

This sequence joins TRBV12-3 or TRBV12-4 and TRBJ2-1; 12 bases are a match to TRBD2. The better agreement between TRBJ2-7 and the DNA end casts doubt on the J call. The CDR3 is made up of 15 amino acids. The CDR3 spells CASTLTSGSYNEQYF. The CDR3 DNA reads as TGTGCCAGCACCCTGACTAGCGGGAGCTACAATGAGCAGTACTTC.

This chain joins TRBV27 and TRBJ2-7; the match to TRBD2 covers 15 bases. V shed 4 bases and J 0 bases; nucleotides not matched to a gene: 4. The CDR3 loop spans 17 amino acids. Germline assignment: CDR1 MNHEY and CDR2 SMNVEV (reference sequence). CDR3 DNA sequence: TGTGCCAGCAGTTCCAGGACTAGCGGGAGGGCCTCCTACGAGCAGTACTTC. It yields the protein CASSSRTSGRASYEQYF.

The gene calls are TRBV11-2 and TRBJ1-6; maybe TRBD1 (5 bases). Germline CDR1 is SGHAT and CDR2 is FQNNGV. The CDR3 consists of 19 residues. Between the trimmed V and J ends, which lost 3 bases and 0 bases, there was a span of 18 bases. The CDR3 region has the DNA TGTGCCAGCAGCTTCTTCCCCCGCCAGGGAGGCTCCTATAATTCACCCCTCCACTTT. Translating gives CASSFFPRQGGSYNSPLHF.

CDR3 coding DNA: TGTGCCAGCAGCCTACCTCTATCAAACGATGAGCAGTTCTTC. It yields the protein CASSLPLSNDEQFF. The chain recombines TRBV5-4 with TRBJ2-1; no clear D gene. The germline gives CDR1 SGHNT, CDR2 YYREEE (reference sequence). This CDR3 is built from 14 residues. With 4 bases removed from V and 8 bases from J, the gap between germline ends came to 16 bases.

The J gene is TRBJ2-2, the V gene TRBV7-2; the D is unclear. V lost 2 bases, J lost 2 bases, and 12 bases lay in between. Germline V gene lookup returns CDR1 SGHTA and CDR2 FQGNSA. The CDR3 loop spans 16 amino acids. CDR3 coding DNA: TGTGCCAGCAGCTTACGGGCCCAGGCTAACACCGGGGAGCTGTTTTTT. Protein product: CASSLRAQANTGELFF.

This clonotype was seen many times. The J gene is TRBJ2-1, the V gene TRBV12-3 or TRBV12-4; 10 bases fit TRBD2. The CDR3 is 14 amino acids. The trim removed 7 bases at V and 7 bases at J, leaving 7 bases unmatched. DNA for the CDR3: TGTGCCAGCATCGTAGCGGGAGGTTTAAATGAGCAGTTCTTC. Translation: CASIVAGGLNEQFF.

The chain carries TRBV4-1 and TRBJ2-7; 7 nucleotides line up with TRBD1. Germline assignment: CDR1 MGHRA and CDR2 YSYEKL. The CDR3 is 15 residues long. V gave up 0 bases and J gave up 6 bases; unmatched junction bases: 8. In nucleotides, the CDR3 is TGCGCCAGCAGCCAAGAAGGGGGCAGGGGTGGCGAGCAGTACTTC. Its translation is CASSQEGGRGGEQYF.

The CDR3 reads CASSLTENEQYF. Here the CDR3 DNA reads TGCGCCAGCAGCCTGACAGAAAACGAGCAGTACTTC. The V and J genes are TRBV5-1 and TRBJ2-7, with D perhaps matching TRBD1 (5 bases). V lost 4 bases and J lost 5, with 10 bases in between. This CDR3 is built from 12 residues. Germline assignment: CDR1 SGHRS and CDR2 YFSETQ. Using reference TRBV5-1 and TRBJ2-7 for the parts outside the CDR3, the full variable domain is KAGVTQTPRYLIKTRGQQVTLSCSPISGHRSVSWYQQTPGQGLQFLFEYFSETQRNKGNFPGRFSGRQFSNSRSEMNVSTLELGDSALYLCASSLTENEQYFGPGTRLTVT.